This T cell receptor beta chain is from a study of vaccination and CD4 T cells after COVID-19. Overall study context: Overlapping peptides of the spike proteins of SARS-CoV-2, HCoV-NL63, HCoV-OC43 and HCoV-229E were used for cell stimulation.

The CDR3 contains 18 residues. V was pared by 2 bases and J by 6 bases, with 15 bases of the junction left unmatched. From germline, CDR1 is MNHEY and CDR2 SMNVEV (reference sequence). Worth noting for this clonotype: The antigen is unknown.

Noted treatment: roughly 11-day PBMC culture with coronavirus spike peptide pools or control peptides (ViraFEST assay). An unexposed donor provided the CD4+ T cells, which were collected before the COVID-19 pandemic (2011-2018). With the Oncomine TCR Beta short-read assay, DNA from cultured CD4+ T cells was sequenced. One entry per CDR3 protein, called by TCRdb with MiXCR from the PCR reads. The sample has roughly 7,900 distinct CDR3 sequences; about 35% are singletons. This sequence joins TRBV27 and TRBJ1-4; 7 nucleotides line up with TRBD1. The sequence came from a human donor in good health. The material sequenced was CD4+ T cells from blood, cultured in vitro. The CDR3 loop reads CASSLGRRGARGDEKLFF. In DNA, the CDR3 is TGTGCCAGCAGTTTAGGGCGCAGGGGGGCGCGGGGAGATGAAAAACTGTTTTTT.